This T cell receptor (beta chain) is from a study of control samples from healthy donors and cancer patients. With V trimmed by 0 bases and J by 3 bases, 2 bases remained unmatched. The CDR3 has 14 amino acids. The germline CDR1 and CDR2 sequences are SGDLS and YYNGEE. The assay was immunoSEQ multiplex PCR, and TCRdb's table has in-frame clones only and misses some. The sample consists of about 230,000 clones, roughly 82% of them appearing once. The receptor was derived from a woman between 55 and 75 years old with lung cancer. The V gene is TRBV9, the J gene TRBJ2-7, with 8 positions matching TRBD1. The sequenced sample was PBMCs. The CDR3 DNA is TGTGCCAGCAGCGTAGACGGACAGGGCTACGAGCAGTACTTC. Translating gives CASSVDGQGYEQYF.